These T cell receptor beta chains were read from a single sample in a study of control samples from healthy donors and cancer patients. Only in-frame clones appear in the TCRdb table, and some are missing; sequencing was by immunoSEQ multiplex PCR. The sample gives 120,000 or so clones, roughly 84% of which show up once; 7% to 10% is in the top ten. The specimen was blood. These receptors came from a man between 40 and 49 years old in good health. CDR3s include the opening cysteine and the closing phenylalanine or tryptophan. A D gene is named only where the DNA matches it firmly. Expanded clones are given a class, and other clones once, few, many or no size at all.

. TRBJ2-3 TRBV4-3 . CASSQSLASGFPDTQYF TGCGCCAGCAGCCAATCCTTAGCTTCGGGGTTCCCAGATACGCAGTATTTT
. TRBJ2-7 TRBV4-3 . CASSQTLSEVSEQYF TGCGCCAGCAGCCAGACACTATCGGAGGTTTCCGAGCAGTACTTC
TRBD1 TRBJ2-5 TRBV24-1 . CATSDFKTGLETQYF TGTGCCACCAGTGATTTTAAGACAGGGTTGGAGACCCAGTACTTC
. TRBJ1-2 TRBV27 once CASRPHSLYDYGYTF TGTGCCAGCAGACCCCACTCGCTATACGACTATGGCTACACCTTC
TRBD1 TRBJ2-7 TRBV5-1 . CASAVDRDSSYEQYF TGCGCCAGCGCTGTAGATCGGGACAGCTCCTACGAGCAGTACTTC
. TRBJ2-3 TRBV6-4 once CASSDAPGGTDTQYF TGTGCCAGCAGTGACGCTCCAGGGGGCACAGATACGCAGTATTTT
TRBD1 TRBJ2-1 TRBV6-2/TRBV6-3 . CASSSGQVPYYNEQFF TGTGCCAGCAGTTCCGGACAGGTCCCCTATTACAATGAGCAGTTCTTC
. TRBJ2-7 TRBV25-1 once CASKDREVGEQYF TGTGCCAGCAAGGACCGGGAAGTGGGGGAGCAGTACTTC
. TRBJ1-2 TRBV18 few CASSPQTFAPSF TGTGCCAGCTCACCACAAACATTTGCGCCATCCTTC
TRBD1 TRBJ1-5 TRBV30 . CAWSPWDRTNQPQHF TGTGCCTGGAGTCCCTGGGACAGGACCAATCAGCCCCAGCATTTT
. TRBJ2-3 TRBV4-3 once CASSQDRGIGTDTQYF TGCGCCAGCAGCCAAGATCGGGGGATTGGCACAGATACGCAGTATTTT
. TRBJ1-1 TRBV13 . CASEGGNMNTEAFF TGTGCCAGCGAAGGGGGGAACATGAACACTGAAGCTTTCTTT
TRBD2 TRBJ2-1 TRBV4-3 . CASSQDRSGGHNEQFF TGCGCCAGCAGCCAAGATCGCAGCGGGGGCCACAATGAGCAGTTCTTC
. TRBJ1-2 TRBV7-3 . CASSYRYYGYTF TGTGCCAGCAGCTATAGGTACTATGGCTACACCTTC
TRBD1 TRBJ2-1 TRBV20-1 . CSASNRGAQFF TGCAGTGCTTCTAACAGGGGCGCGCAGTTCTTC
. TRBJ1-1 TRBV15 . CATSSPEDTEAFF TGTGCCACCAGCAGTCCGGAAGACACTGAAGCTTTCTTT
. TRBJ1-1 TRBV6-5 . CASRSGGRTEAFF TGTGCCAGCAGGTCAGGAGGGCGCACTGAAGCTTTCTTT
. TRBJ2-5 TRBV6-5 . CASSYLWGAGETQYF TGTGCCAGCAGTTATCTTTGGGGGGCCGGAGAGACCCAGTACTTC
. TRBJ1-6 TRBV25-1 . CASSEAEIYNSPLHF TGTGCCAGCAGTGAGGCGGAGATCTATAATTCACCCCTCCACTTT
. TRBJ2-5 TRBV10-2 . CASSGDQETQYF TGCGCCAGCAGTGGGGATCAAGAGACCCAGTACTTC
TRBD1 TRBJ1-2 TRBV7-2 . CASSLPRQGADGGYTF TGTGCCAGCAGCTTACCCCGACAGGGGGCGGATGGTGGCTACACCTTC
. TRBJ2-7 TRBV5-1 few CASSLRGTASYEQYF TGCGCCAGCAGCCTCAGGGGCACAGCCTCCTACGAGCAGTACTTC
. TRBJ1-2 TRBV24-1 . CATFGQRVVSRYGYTF TGTGCCACCTTTGGACAGCGGGTAGTATCTAGATATGGCTACACCTTC
. TRBJ2-5 TRBV12-2 . CASRLDGGRRETQYF TGTGCAAGTCGCTTAGATGGGGGGAGGAGAGAGACCCAGTACTTC
TRBD1 TRBJ1-3 TRBV5-4 . CASSLEAGGTGNTIYF TGTGCCAGCAGCTTGGAGGCAGGGGGCACTGGAAACACCATATATTTT
. TRBJ1-1 TRBV6-2/TRBV6-3 . CASSLTENTEAFF TGTGCCAGCAGTTTGACAGAGAACACTGAAGCTTTCTTT
TRBD1 TRBJ2-5 TRBV9 . CASSVEQGAKTQYF TGTGCCAGCAGCGTAGAGCAGGGGGCAAAGACCCAGTACTTC
. TRBJ1-6 TRBV7-8 . CASSLAGWNSPLHF TGTGCCAGCAGCTTAGCGGGGTGGAATTCACCCCTCCACTTT
TRBD2 TRBJ2-1 TRBV6-2/TRBV6-3 few CASSLHQSGGYNEQFF TGTGCCAGCAGCCTTCATCAAAGCGGGGGCTACAATGAGCAGTTCTTC
. TRBJ1-5 TRBV6-1 few CASSAVVGRRSNQPQHF TGTGCCAGCAGTGCGGTCGTTGGGCGTCGAAGCAATCAGCCCCAGCATTTT
. TRBJ2-1 TRBV2 . CASSRLDSDNEQFF TGTGCCAGCAGCCGACTTGATTCCGACAATGAGCAGTTCTTC
. TRBJ1-6 TRBV19 . CASNLGFQSPLHF TGTGCCAGTAACCTAGGGTTTCAATCACCCCTCCACTTT
. TRBJ2-2 TRBV4-3 . CASSRRTAGELFF TGCGCCAGCAGCCGAAGGACAGCCGGGGAGCTGTTTTTT
. TRBJ2-4 TRBV29-1 . CSVGDAIQYF TGCAGCGTTGGAGATGCGATTCAGTACTTC
TRBD1 TRBJ2-7 TRBV15 once CATSGGRDRFYEQYF TGTGCCACCAGCGGCGGCCGGGACAGGTTTTACGAGCAGTACTTC
TRBD2 TRBJ2-7 TRBV4-3 . CASSQDYPVRTSLYEQYF TGCGCCAGCAGCCAAGATTACCCCGTGAGGACTAGCTTATACGAGCAGTACTTC
. TRBJ1-1 TRBV2 . CASRKDSHEAFF TGTGCCAGCAGGAAGGACTCCCATGAAGCTTTCTTT
. TRBJ1-6 TRBV2 . CASSELNSYNSPLHF TGTGCCAGCAGTGAACTAAACTCCTATAATTCACCCCTCCACTTT
. TRBJ1-2 TRBV5-6 . CASSLGRGLNGYTF TGTGCCAGCAGCTTGGGTCGAGGGCTCAATGGCTACACCTTC
. TRBJ2-7 TRBV12-3/TRBV12-4 . CASSLGPEQYF TGTGCCAGCAGTTTAGGACCCGAGCAGTACTTC
TRBD1 TRBJ1-2 TRBV5-1 . CASSRDRTNGYTF TGCGCCAGCAGCAGGGACAGGACCAATGGCTACACCTTC
. TRBJ1-2 TRBV18 . CASSPRQVSDGRGPSMYGYTF TGTGCCAGCTCACCACGTCAGGTTTCCGACGGCAGGGGTCCTTCGATGTATGGCTACACCTTC
. TRBJ1-5 TRBV3-1/TRBV3-2 . CASSQGGPYSNQPQHF TGTGCCAGCAGCCAGGGGGGACCTTATAGCAATCAGCCCCAGCATTTT
TRBD2 TRBJ2-2 TRBV11-2 . CASSFSAGVNTGELFF TGTGCCAGCAGCTTTTCCGCGGGGGTGAACACCGGGGAGCTGTTTTTT
. TRBJ1-4 TRBV5-1 few CASSPGQLATNEKLFF TGCGCCAGCAGCCCCGGACAGCTTGCAACTAATGAAAAACTGTTTTTT
TRBD1 TRBJ1-5 TRBV25-1 . CASRAQGTSNQPQHF TGTGCCAGCAGGGCACAGGGGACTAGCAATCAGCCCCAGCATTTT
TRBD1 TRBJ2-7 TRBV3-1/TRBV3-2 . CASSQGQGISGHEQYF TGTGCCAGCAGCCAAGGACAGGGCATAAGTGGGCACGAGCAGTACTTC
. TRBJ1-3 TRBV6-1 . CASSEAGLGNTIYF TGTGCCAGCAGTGAAGCTGGGCTCGGAAACACCATATATTTT